A single sample is the source of the 29 T cell receptor beta chains below, sequenced in a study of a mutant IDH1 vaccine in newly diagnosed glioma. No antigens are known for them. Clones were read by immunoSEQ multiplex PCR, and TCRdb kept only the in-frame ones, dropping some. The data contain tens of thousands of clones, approximately 80% of them singletons. Noted time point: week 47, end of study. One vaccine dose held 300 ug of mutant IDH1 20-mer peptide and came with topical imiquimod. Sequencing used PBMCs, obtained from a glioma patient whose treatment included an IDH1 peptide vaccine. All receptors derive from a man in his forties with glioma.

The chain combines TRBV10-3 with TRBJ1-3, with 7 bases lining up with TRBD1. The junction had 5 bases not matched to a gene; V was cut back by 6 bases and J by 0 bases. CDR3 length: 15 amino acids. The germline V gene encodes CDR1 ENHRY and CDR2 SYGVKD. The CDR3 loop reads CAIRMTGISGNTIYF. DNA for the CDR3: TGTGCCATCAGGATGACAGGGATCTCTGGAAACACCATATATTTT.

The genes are TRBV4-3 and TRBJ2-3; 13 bases line up with TRBD2. Trimming cost V 4 bases and J 0 bases; bases outside gene matches: 13. CDR3 length: 20 residues. CDR1 and CDR2 from the germline V gene are LGHNA and YSLEER. The CDR3 coding sequence is TGCGCCAGCAGCCTCGCAAACCCCGGGACTAGCGGGGCAAGCACAGATACGCAGTATTTT. Amino acid sequence: CASSLANPGTSGASTDTQYF.

This clone is a singleton in its sample. CDR3 amino acids: CASSETGRHYEQYF. For the CDR3, the DNA is TGTGCCAGCAGTGAGACCGGTAGGCACTACGAGCAGTACTTC. This chain links TRBV6-6 with TRBJ2-7; D not certain. V dropped 5 bases and J dropped 3 bases, with 14 bases sitting between them. The CDR3 length is 14 residues. CDR1 MNHNY and CDR2 SVGAGI come from the germline V gene (reference sequence).

CDR3 DNA sequence: TGTGCCAGTACTCCAGACAGTCAAACTTACAATGAGCAGTTCTTC. It encodes CASTPDSQTYNEQFF. The chain recombines TRBV19 with TRBJ2-1; D is perhaps TRBD1 (5 bases). Looked up from germline, CDR1 is LNHDA and CDR2 is SQIVND (reference sequence). Trimming cost V 7 bases and J 4 bases, with 17 bases left between them. CDR3 size: 15 residues. The full variable domain, its missing parts supplied by reference TRBV19 and TRBJ2-1, is DGGITQSPKYLFRKEGQNVTLSCEQNLNHDAMYWYRQDPGQGLRLIYYSQIVNDFQKGDIAEGYSVSREKKESFPLTVTSAQKNPTAFYLCASTPDSQTYNEQFFGPGTRLTVL.

This clone was seen only once. The chain uses TRBV18 and TRBJ2-7; 8 bases align to TRBD1. This CDR3 is 14 amino acids long. From germline, CDR1 is KGHSH and CDR2 LQKENI. J gave up 1 base and V 3 bases, and 2 bases lay outside the gene matches. The CDR3 loop is CASSPGQVSYEQYF. The CDR3 region has the DNA TGTGCCAGCTCACCGGGACAGGTTTCCTACGAGCAGTACTTC.

The chain carries TRBV18 and TRBJ2-7, with 7 bases fitting TRBD1. CDR1 and CDR2 from the germline V gene are KGHSH and LQKENI. Trimming removed 3 bases from V and 3 bases from J; junction bases left unmatched: 11. The CDR3 has 16 amino acids. CDR3 region: CASSPLSTGSSYEQYF. In DNA, the CDR3 is TGTGCCAGCTCACCCCTCTCGACAGGGTCCAGCTACGAGCAGTACTTC.

J is TRBJ1-2 and V is TRBV6-5; D is unresolved. V was pared by 0 bases and J by 4 bases, with 15 bases between. This CDR3 region has 16 residues. Germline V gene lookup returns CDR1 MNHEY and CDR2 SVGAGI. The CDR3 here is CASSYSTGGIFYGYTF. In DNA, the CDR3 is TGTGCCAGCAGTTACTCGACGGGCGGGATTTTCTATGGCTACACCTTC.

The chain has TRBV19 and TRBJ2-3; a possible D gene is TRBD2 (5 bases). The V gene lost 3 bases and the J gene lost 0 bases, with 13 bases spanning the gap. The V gene's germline CDR1 is LNHDA and CDR2 SQIVND (reference sequence). This CDR3 comprises 16 residues. The CDR3 here is CASSMEAAPSTDTQYF. In DNA, the CDR3 is TGTGCCAGTAGTATGGAAGCGGCCCCCAGCACAGATACGCAGTATTTT.

The V call is TRBV6-5, the J call TRBJ2-1; no definite D call. Germline V lookup: CDR1 MNHEY, CDR2 SVGAGI. The CDR3 has 12 residues. V was clipped by 2 bases and J by 6 bases, with 5 bases between them. In nucleotides, the CDR3 is TGTGCCAGCAGTTACGGGGTCAATGAGCAGTTCTTC. It codes for CASSYGVNEQFF.

CDR3 in DNA: TGTGCCAGCAGTTACATCCTGGGGTTGGGCGAGCAGTACTTC. Its translation: CASSYILGLGEQYF. This rearrangement joins TRBV6-5 to TRBJ2-7; no reliable D call. Germline V gives CDR1 MNHEY, CDR2 SVGAGI. The V end was cut by 2 bases, the J end by 6 bases, with 14 bases between. CDR3 size: 14 residues.

The J gene is TRBJ2-3, the V gene TRBV13; 11 nucleotides match TRBD1. Losses at the gene ends were 4 bases for V and 4 bases for J; bases not matched to a gene: 7. The CDR3 is made up of 16 amino acids. Germline V gives CDR1 PRHDT, CDR2 FYEKMQ (reference sequence). The CDR3 loop is CASSSNAGQGADTQYF. CDR3 bases: TGTGCCAGCAGCTCAAACGCGGGACAGGGGGCAGATACGCAGTATTTT.

The table lists this clone with a count of one. The gene calls are TRBV30 and TRBJ1-2; D unclear. V was pared by 8 bases and J by 7 bases, with 20 bases between. This CDR3 contains 13 residues. CDR1 GTSNPN and CDR2 SVGIG come from the germline V gene (reference sequence). The CDR3 loop is CATARALPGGYTF. The CDR3 DNA follows: TGTGCCACGGCCCGGGCCCTTCCCGGTGGCTACACCTTC. The variable domain in full, completed from reference TRBV30 and TRBJ1-2, reads SQTIHQWPATLVQPVGSPLSLECTVEGTSNPNLYWYRQAAGRGLQLLFYSVGIGQISSEVPQNLSASRPQDRQFILSSKKLLLSDSGFYLCATARALPGGYTFGSGTRLTVV.

The genes are TRBV7-2 and TRBJ2-1; D might be TRBD2 (7 bases). Trimming shortened V by 0 bases and J by 0 bases, and 15 bases separated the two germline ends. The germline gives CDR1 SGHTA, CDR2 FQGNSA. The CDR3 contains 18 residues. As DNA, the CDR3 is TGTGCCAGCAGCTTAGCGGGGCGCGGGGGCTTCTCCTACAATGAGCAGTTCTTC. The encoded protein is CASSLAGRGGFSYNEQFF.

The V and J genes are TRBV7-2 and TRBJ2-2; 9 bases match TRBD1. V shed 1 base, J shed 1 base, and the junction held 7 bases outside the gene matches. The CDR3 is made up of 18 amino acids. Per germline, CDR1 SGHTA and CDR2 FQGNSA. CDR3 nucleotide sequence: TGTGCCAGCAGCTTAGTAGTCACGGGACAGGGGAACACCGGGGAGCTGTTTTTT. Protein product: CASSLVVTGQGNTGELFF.

The chain is built from TRBV7-2 and TRBJ1-2; D is ambiguous. CDR3 length: 13 residues. The germline CDR1 and CDR2 sequences are SGHTA and FQGNSA. Trimming took 5 bases from V and 4 from J, leaving 11 bases between them. CDR3 protein: CASSRPDGYGYTF. In nucleotides, the CDR3 is TGTGCCAGCAGCCGCCCCGACGGCTATGGCTACACCTTC.

The V call is TRBV7-2, the J call TRBJ2-7; 7 bases are shared with TRBD1. Germline V lookup: CDR1 SGHTA, CDR2 FQGNSA. CDR3 length: 15 amino acids. Losses at the gene ends were 4 bases for V and 5 bases for J; bases not matched to a gene: 11. CDR3 sequence (DNA): TGTGCCAGCAGCTCACAATGGGGACAGATCGACGAGCAGTACTTC. Protein sequence: CASSSQWGQIDEQYF. The full variable domain, rest sourced from reference TRBV7-2 and TRBJ2-7, is GAGVSQSPSNKVTEKGKDVELRCDPISGHTALYWYRQSLGQGLEFLIYFQGNSAPDKSGLPSDRFSAERTGGSVSTLTIQRTQQEDSAVYLCASSSQWGQIDEQYFGPGTRLTVT.

The chain links TRBV30 to TRBJ1-2, with D perhaps TRBD1 (6 bases). The CDR3 runs 16 residues. V lost 2 bases, J lost 4 bases, and 20 bases lay in between. The germline CDR1 and CDR2 sequences are GTSNPN and SVGIG (reference sequence). CDR3 in amino acids: CAWSPAPRGRAYGYTF. CDR3 DNA: TGTGCCTGGAGTCCAGCCCCCCGGGGGCGAGCCTATGGCTACACCTTC. Filled out from reference TRBV30 and TRBJ1-2, the complete variable domain reads SQTIHQWPATLVQPVGSPLSLECTVEGTSNPNLYWYRQAAGRGLQLLFYSVGIGQISSEVPQNLSASRPQDRQFILSSKKLLLSDSGFYLCAWSPAPRGRAYGYTFGSGTRLTVV.

The chain has TRBV2 and TRBJ1-2, with D maybe TRBD1 (6 bases). V lost 8 bases, J lost 2 bases, and 15 bases lay in between. This CDR3 comprises 14 residues. CDR1 is SNHLY, CDR2 FYNNEI, per germline. The CDR3 DNA follows: TGTGCCAGCCCCCCTACCCAGGGGAACTATGGCTACACCTTC. This encodes CASPPTQGNYGYTF.

The V call is TRBV19, the J call TRBJ2-3; either TRBD1 or TRBD2 may fit D (5 bases each). Germline CDR1 LNHDA, CDR2 SQIVND (reference sequence). This CDR3 is 14 amino acids long. V was shortened by 5 bases and J by 5 bases, with 14 bases between the two germline ends. This CDR3 reads CASSLSGTGDTQYF. The CDR3, as DNA: TGTGCCAGTAGTTTATCCGGGACGGGAGATACGCAGTATTTT.

The rearrangement uses TRBV5-6 and TRBJ2-5; D remains ambiguous. The length of the CDR3 is 15 residues. Germline V gives CDR1 SGHDT, CDR2 YYEEEE. Trimming took 3 bases from V and 0 from J, leaving 12 bases between them. Here the CDR3 DNA reads TGTGCCAGCAGCTCGTGGGGAACCTACCAAGAGACCCAGTACTTC. Its protein product is CASSSWGTYQETQYF.

Only a few counts were recorded for this clone. The J gene is TRBJ2-4, the V gene TRBV27; tentatively, D is TRBD1 or TRBD2 (6 bases each). Trimming took 10 bases from V and 0 from J, leaving 19 bases between them. The germline gives CDR1 MNHEY, CDR2 SMNVEV (reference sequence). The CDR3 covers 16 residues. This CDR3 reads CATSWGAGEAKNIQYF. CDR3 bases: TGTGCCACTTCCTGGGGGGCAGGGGAAGCCAAAAACATTCAGTACTTC.

This sequence joins TRBV6-1 and TRBJ1-2; D not certain. This CDR3 has 12 amino acids. Germline-derived CDR1 and CDR2 are MNHNS and SASEGT. Trimming pared 3 bases from V and 7 bases from J, leaving 9 bases between. The CDR3 loop is CASSDQYAGYTF. CDR3 coding DNA: TGTGCCAGCAGTGACCAATACGCTGGCTACACCTTC.

The V gene is TRBV6-5, the J gene TRBJ2-2; 7 bases fit TRBD2. Germline assignment: CDR1 MNHEY and CDR2 SVGAGI. V lost 4 bases and J lost 0; bases outside the gene matches: 5. This CDR3 contains 16 residues. The CDR3 sequence: CASSFSSGANTGELFF. The CDR3 nucleotides read TGTGCCAGCAGTTTCTCTAGCGGAGCGAACACCGGGGAGCTGTTTTTT.

A note on this clone: One end of the junction does not line up with germline, which may come from a read error. The J gene is TRBJ2-7, the V gene TRBV7-7, with a possible D match to TRBD1 (6 bases). This CDR3 has 15 amino acids. Per the germline V gene, CDR1 is SSHAT and CDR2 is FNYEAQ (reference sequence). The CDR3 here is CASSLGPGVNYEQYF. CDR3 DNA: TGTGCTAGCAGCTTAGGACCAGGGGTGAACTACGAGCAGTACTTC.

This clone was found a few times. The CDR3 spells CASSIGQYGSKNIQYF. The CDR3 DNA reads as TGTGCCAGTAGTATCGGGCAGTACGGGAGCAAAAACATTCAGTACTTC. This chain links TRBV19 with TRBJ2-4, with a possible D match to TRBD2 (6 bases). The CDR3 runs 16 residues. V dropped 3 bases and J dropped 3 bases, with 15 bases sitting between them. The germline gives CDR1 LNHDA, CDR2 SQIVND (reference sequence).

This clone appeared a single time. V gene TRBV10-2 combines with J gene TRBJ2-3; 13 bases line up with TRBD2. V dropped 2 bases and J dropped 4; count of bases not matched to a gene: 6. Per germline, CDR1 WSHSY and CDR2 SAAADI. This CDR3 spans 17 amino acids. Here the CDR3 DNA reads TGCGCCAGCAGTGAGCCCTGGACTAGCGGGAGCCCAGATACGCAGTATTTT. Translation: CASSEPWTSGSPDTQYF.

The chain joins TRBV27 to TRBJ1-5; D gene unclear. Trimming removed 3 bases at V and 6 bases at J, with 6 bases between. The CDR3 length is 12 residues. CDR1 and CDR2 (germline): MNHEY, SMNVEV (reference sequence). The CDR3 spells CASSLGSQPQHF. For the CDR3, the DNA is TGTGCCAGCAGTTTGGGTAGTCAGCCCCAGCATTTT.

The chain carries TRBV7-2 and TRBJ1-1; TRBD1 agrees at 7 bases. The V and J ends lost 5 bases and 5 bases, in that order; junction bases with no gene match: 11. The CDR3 is 15 amino acids. Germline loops: CDR1 SGHTA, CDR2 FQGNSA. The DNA for the CDR3 is TGTGCCAGCAGCCGGGACAGACTAGAAGGTACTGAAGCTTTCTTT. It is translated as CASSRDRLEGTEAFF.

This chain joins TRBV11-2 and TRBJ2-3; the match to TRBD2 covers 8 bases. This CDR3 comprises 17 residues. Germline CDR1 SGHAT, CDR2 FQNNGV. J gave up 8 bases and V 0 bases, and 13 bases lay outside the gene matches. The CDR3 sequence: CASSLEGLVWGEGTQYF. The CDR3 DNA sequence: TGTGCCAGCAGCTTAGAGGGACTAGTCTGGGGTGAAGGTACGCAGTATTTT.